A selection of T cell receptor beta chains follows, all from one sample in a study of cytomegalovirus exposure and HLA in healthy donors. The table came from immunoSEQ multiplex PCR; TCRdb's copy has only in-frame clones and leaves some out. Here the sample spans around 100,000 clones, approximately 82% being singletons. Sequencing used PBMCs. These receptors were obtained from a man between 35 and 55 years old in good health and CMV-seronegative. The CDR3 runs from the conserved cysteine through the conserved F or W. Each record gives: CDR3 length, V gene, clone size, CDR3 protein. Part of the rows lack a size; the others show once, few, many or a class for expanded clones.

cdr3_length: 14; v_call: TRBV27; clone_size: .; cdr3_aa: CASSLSPEGGEQYF
cdr3_length: 15; v_call: TRBV5-1; clone_size: .; cdr3_aa: CASSLVDSSTDTQYF
cdr3_length: 14; v_call: TRBV19; clone_size: .; cdr3_aa: CASSAAGFNSPLHF
cdr3_length: 15; v_call: TRBV5-4; clone_size: .; cdr3_aa: CASSPKGQGTYEQYF
cdr3_length: 15; v_call: TRBV6-6; clone_size: .; cdr3_aa: CASSSGGGIRVEQYF
cdr3_length: 13; v_call: TRBV5-1; clone_size: .; cdr3_aa: CASSAGGTDTQYF
cdr3_length: 16; v_call: TRBV5-1; clone_size: .; cdr3_aa: CASSLAKTDTTYEQYF
cdr3_length: 11; v_call: TRBV11-2; clone_size: .; cdr3_aa: CASSPVYEQYF
cdr3_length: 18; v_call: TRBV15; clone_size: few; cdr3_aa: CATSRDFPGQPFKEKAFF
cdr3_length: 15; v_call: TRBV4-2; clone_size: .; cdr3_aa: CASSQDWTGGDAQYF
cdr3_length: 14; v_call: TRBV10-2; clone_size: .; cdr3_aa: CASSALGLGEKLFF
cdr3_length: 14; v_call: TRBV5-4; clone_size: once; cdr3_aa: CASSFAGGPRRYTF
cdr3_length: 15; v_call: TRBV9; clone_size: .; cdr3_aa: CASSPRQGRGGEQYF
cdr3_length: 17; v_call: TRBV10-2; clone_size: few; cdr3_aa: CASSELAGVALGNIQYF
cdr3_length: 14; v_call: TRBV19; clone_size: .; cdr3_aa: CASSMGGTGGIQYF
cdr3_length: 15; v_call: TRBV9; clone_size: .; cdr3_aa: CASSPRGGSGYGYTF
cdr3_length: 12; v_call: TRBV5-1; clone_size: .; cdr3_aa: CASSSGFHEQFF
cdr3_length: 16; v_call: TRBV15; clone_size: once; cdr3_aa: CATSRDRGPSGNTIYF
cdr3_length: 14; v_call: TRBV7-8; clone_size: .; cdr3_aa: CASSRWTGITEAFF
cdr3_length: 15; v_call: TRBV5-6; clone_size: .; cdr3_aa: CASSYYDRENTEAFF
cdr3_length: 18; v_call: TRBV5-5; clone_size: .; cdr3_aa: CASSRQGFRMTSGNTIYF
cdr3_length: 16; v_call: TRBV15; clone_size: .; cdr3_aa: CATSSHPTATNEKLFF
cdr3_length: 15; v_call: TRBV7-9; clone_size: .; cdr3_aa: CASSIGTGKKNEQYF
cdr3_length: 14; v_call: TRBV7-3; clone_size: .; cdr3_aa: CASSSTSDSYEQYF
cdr3_length: 16; v_call: TRBV12-5; clone_size: few; cdr3_aa: CASGTATGVPYNEQFF
cdr3_length: 14; v_call: TRBV18; clone_size: few; cdr3_aa: CASSRDRLYYEQYF
cdr3_length: 16; v_call: TRBV18; clone_size: .; cdr3_aa: CASSPLIKSSGNTIYF
cdr3_length: 17; v_call: TRBV5-1; clone_size: few; cdr3_aa: CASSLVFWDRGSDGYTF
cdr3_length: 14; v_call: TRBV7-6; clone_size: .; cdr3_aa: CASSLDTIGSGYTF
cdr3_length: 17; v_call: TRBV27; clone_size: .; cdr3_aa: CASSLGLGGTTNSPLHF
cdr3_length: 15; v_call: TRBV9; clone_size: .; cdr3_aa: CASSAATGENEKLFF
cdr3_length: 16; v_call: TRBV7-2; clone_size: few; cdr3_aa: CASSRGLAGGVETQYF
cdr3_length: 15; v_call: TRBV5-1; clone_size: .; cdr3_aa: CASSRTSGGQETQYF
cdr3_length: 14; v_call: TRBV11-2; clone_size: .; cdr3_aa: CASSSYRGGPEAFF
cdr3_length: 15; v_call: TRBV5-1; clone_size: .; cdr3_aa: CASSKTAGTGGELFF
cdr3_length: 12; v_call: TRBV27; clone_size: few; cdr3_aa: CASSLSGGKLFF
cdr3_length: 13; v_call: TRBV16; clone_size: once; cdr3_aa: CASSQGQGNEQFF
cdr3_length: 13; v_call: TRBV7-2; clone_size: .; cdr3_aa: CASSYRGAGELFF
cdr3_length: 16; v_call: TRBV19; clone_size: once; cdr3_aa: CASRAGTGDVPSEAFF
cdr3_length: 16; v_call: TRBV29-1; clone_size: .; cdr3_aa: CSVVTGYDSSGYEQYF
cdr3_length: 18; v_call: TRBV9; clone_size: .; cdr3_aa: CASSGGTSGDSSYNEQFF
cdr3_length: 15; v_call: TRBV7-9; clone_size: .; cdr3_aa: CASSFGWTQTGELFF
cdr3_length: 13; v_call: TRBV7-7; clone_size: .; cdr3_aa: CASSQDMSTEAFF
cdr3_length: 16; v_call: TRBV7-9; clone_size: .; cdr3_aa: CASSPGRGPLPYEQYF
cdr3_length: 15; v_call: TRBV19; clone_size: once; cdr3_aa: CASSIKASGTYEQYF
cdr3_length: 16; v_call: TRBV5-4; clone_size: .; cdr3_aa: CASSLGSGTLKHTQYF
cdr3_length: 14; v_call: TRBV6-6; clone_size: .; cdr3_aa: CASSQRQGNTEAFF
cdr3_length: 13; v_call: TRBV25-1; clone_size: .; cdr3_aa: CASSEYRGRELFF
cdr3_length: 13; v_call: TRBV2; clone_size: .; cdr3_aa: CASAGLNNEKLFF
cdr3_length: 15; v_call: TRBV5-1; clone_size: .; cdr3_aa: CASSLAGQGAGEQYF
cdr3_length: 14; v_call: TRBV5-1; clone_size: .; cdr3_aa: CASSFMTVNTEAFF
cdr3_length: 14; v_call: TRBV6-1; clone_size: .; cdr3_aa: CASSDVGGIYEQYF
cdr3_length: 13; v_call: TRBV6-1; clone_size: .; cdr3_aa: CASHSGGYNEQFF
cdr3_length: 15; v_call: TRBV15; clone_size: few; cdr3_aa: CATSPLGGVDQPQHF
cdr3_length: 14; v_call: TRBV4-1; clone_size: few; cdr3_aa: CASSLSTGNYGYTF
cdr3_length: 14; v_call: TRBV11-2; clone_size: .; cdr3_aa: CASSLQGGRETQYF
cdr3_length: 14; v_call: TRBV5-1; clone_size: .; cdr3_aa: CASSLEASWGIQYF